Here is one TCR beta chain with its context. Its cognate antigen is unknown. The sample originates from a study of cytomegalovirus exposure and HLA in healthy donors. Study results and limitations: In vitro assays verified that a few CMV-associated chains recognized CMV antigens specifically. HLA alleles showed associations with some 15,000 TCR beta sequences in a later analysis, at a 0.05 false discovery rate. Researchers catalogued 160 or so TCR beta chains as cytomegalovirus-associated.

The CDR3 runs to 14 residues. Trimming at V came to 5 bases and at J to 4 bases, leaving 4 bases not matched to a gene. CDR1 and CDR2 (germline): GTSNPN, SVGIG (reference sequence). PCR used 60 Vbeta primers and 13 Jbeta primers. The table came from immunoSEQ multiplex PCR; TCRdb's copy has only in-frame clones and leaves some out. The sample consists of 95,000 to 110,000 clones, over 60% of them appearing once. The sequenced material came from PBMCs. The J gene is TRBJ2-6, the V gene TRBV30; 8 bases line up with TRBD1. This clonotype was obtained from a male donor in good health and CMV-seronegative. The CDR3 region is CAWGTGFGANVLTF. CDR3 DNA sequence: TGTGCCTGGGGGACAGGCTTCGGGGCCAACGTCCTGACTTTC.